Below are 8 T cell receptor beta chains sequenced from a single sample in a study of response to subunit inactivated influenza vaccine. Using its own MiXCR run on the RT-PCR reads, TCRdb lists one record per CDR3 protein. The data hold about 500,000 distinct CDR3 sequences, with around 7.7% observed a single time. The sequencing here drew on PBMCs from blood, taken 23 months after vaccination. Source of these receptors: a man aged 50 to 69 who received an inactivated influenza vaccine.

This clonotype occurred a few times. The V and J genes are TRBV29-1 and TRBJ2-7; the match to TRBD1 covers 7 bases. From germline, CDR1 is SQVTM and CDR2 ANQGSEA. This CDR3 has 13 amino acids. The J segment lost 2 bases and the V segment lost 4 bases, leaving 5 bases of the junction unmatched. For the CDR3, the DNA is TGCAGCGTTGCGAACAGGGGACCCTACGAGCAGTACTTC. Its protein product is CSVANRGPYEQYF.

V usage is TRBV5-6 and J usage is TRBJ2-3, with 8 bases fitting TRBD2. The ends lost 4 bases at V and 1 base at J; junction bases unmatched: 11. CDR1 is SGHDT, CDR2 YYEEEE, per germline. The CDR3 has 17 amino acids. The CDR3 DNA sequence: TGTGCCAGCAGCACCTTCCGGGGAGCGGGAGGCACAGATACGCAGTATTTT. Its protein is CASSTFRGAGGTDTQYF. The variable domain in full, with the rest retrieved from reference TRBV5-6 and TRBJ2-3, is DAGVTQSPTHLIKTRGQQVTLRCSPKSGHDTVSWYQQALGQGPQFIFQYYEEEERQRGNFPDRFSGHQFPNYSSELNVNALLLGDSALYLCASSTFRGAGGTDTQYFGPGTRLTVL.

This clonotype was seen at least ten times. This chain uses TRBV29-1 with TRBJ2-4, with 8 bases aligning to TRBD1. This CDR3 has 14 residues. The V gene's germline CDR1 is SQVTM and CDR2 ANQGSEA. V was pared by 4 bases and J by 6 bases, with 8 bases of the junction left unmatched. The CDR3 nucleotides read TGCAGCGTTGCACTCACAGGGGGTAGAAACATTCAGTACTTC. The encoded protein is CSVALTGGRNIQYF.

At least ten counts were recorded for this clonotype. The V and J genes are TRBV12-3 or TRBV12-4 and TRBJ2-1, with D tentatively TRBD2 (6 bases). The CDR3 is made up of 14 amino acids. Between the trimmed V and J ends, which lost 8 bases and 0 bases, there was a span of 11 bases. Written as DNA, the CDR3 is TGTGCCAGCTCCGGGACTCTCTCCTACAATGAGCAGTTCTTC. Translating gives CASSGTLSYNEQFF.

The chain has TRBV12-5 and TRBJ2-1; 10 bases map to TRBD2. CDR1 and CDR2 (germline): LGHNT, FRNRAP. Losses at the gene ends were 0 bases for V and 9 bases for J; bases not matched to a gene: 5. This CDR3 is 15 amino acids long. CDR3 sequence: CASGLVLGLAFEQFF. CDR3 in DNA: TGTGCTAGTGGTTTGGTCCTGGGACTAGCGTTTGAGCAGTTCTTC.

This clonotype was seen only a few times. The rearrangement links TRBV5-1 to TRBJ2-2; weak D call: TRBD2 (7 bases). Between the trimmed V and J ends, which lost 4 bases and 4 bases, there was a span of 17 bases. CDR1 is SGHRS, CDR2 YFSETQ, per germline. The CDR3 sequence is 16 residues long. CDR3: CASSARAGAGTGELFF. The CDR3 DNA sequence: TGCGCCAGCAGCGCGCGGGCGGGGGCCGGCACCGGGGAGCTGTTTTTT.

The chain carries TRBV14 and TRBJ2-2; no clear D. This CDR3 is built from 14 residues. V was trimmed by 0 bases and J by 6 bases, leaving 8 bases between them. Germline V CDR1 and CDR2: SGHDN, FVKESK. The CDR3 loop is CASSQDYSPGELFF. DNA of the CDR3: TGTGCCAGCAGCCAAGATTATAGTCCCGGGGAGCTGTTTTTT.

This chain links TRBV24-1 with TRBJ2-7; D gene ambiguous. CDR3 length: 15 residues. Germline V gene data show CDR1 as KGHDR and CDR2 as SFDVKD. V was shortened by 3 bases and J by 4 bases, with 15 bases between the two germline ends. The CDR3 is CATSDGRARNYEQYF. The DNA for the CDR3 is TGTGCCACCAGTGATGGACGGGCCAGGAATTACGAGCAGTACTTC.